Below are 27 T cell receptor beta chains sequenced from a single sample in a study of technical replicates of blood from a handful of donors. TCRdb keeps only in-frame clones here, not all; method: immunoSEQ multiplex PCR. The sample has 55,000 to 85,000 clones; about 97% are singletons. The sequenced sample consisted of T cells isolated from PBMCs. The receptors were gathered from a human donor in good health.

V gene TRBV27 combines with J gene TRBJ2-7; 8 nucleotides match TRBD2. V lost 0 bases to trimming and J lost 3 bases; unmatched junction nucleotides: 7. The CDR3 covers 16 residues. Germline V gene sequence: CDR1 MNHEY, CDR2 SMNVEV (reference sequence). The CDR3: CASSLSRGTSIYEQYF. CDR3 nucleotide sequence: TGTGCCAGCAGTTTATCGCGAGGGACTAGTATCTACGAGCAGTACTTC.

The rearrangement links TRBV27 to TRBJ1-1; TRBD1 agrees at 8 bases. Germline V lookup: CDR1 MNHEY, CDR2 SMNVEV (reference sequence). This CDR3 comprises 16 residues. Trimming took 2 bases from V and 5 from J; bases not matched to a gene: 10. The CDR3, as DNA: TGTGCCAGCAGTTTAGCAGGGGGCGCGGGAATAACTGAAGCTTTCTTT. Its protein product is CASSLAGGAGITEAFF.

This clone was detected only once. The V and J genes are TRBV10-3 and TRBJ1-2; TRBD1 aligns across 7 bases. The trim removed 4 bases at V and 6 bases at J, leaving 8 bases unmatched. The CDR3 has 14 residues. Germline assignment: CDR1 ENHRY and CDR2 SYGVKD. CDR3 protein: CAISGTGAVDGYTF. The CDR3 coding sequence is TGTGCCATCAGTGGGACAGGTGCGGTCGATGGCTACACCTTC.

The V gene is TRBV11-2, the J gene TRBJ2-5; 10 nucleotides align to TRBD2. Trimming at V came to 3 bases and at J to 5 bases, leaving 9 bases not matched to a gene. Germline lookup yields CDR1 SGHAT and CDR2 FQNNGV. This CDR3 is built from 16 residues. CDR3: CASSFIASGSSETQYF. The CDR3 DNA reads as TGTGCCAGCAGCTTTATAGCTAGCGGGAGCTCGGAGACCCAGTACTTC.

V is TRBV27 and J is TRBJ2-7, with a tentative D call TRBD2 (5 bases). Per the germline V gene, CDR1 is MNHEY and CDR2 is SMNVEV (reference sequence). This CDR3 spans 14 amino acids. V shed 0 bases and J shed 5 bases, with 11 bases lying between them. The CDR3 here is CASSLSLAGDEQYF. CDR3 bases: TGTGCCAGCAGTTTATCTCTGGCCGGGGACGAGCAGTACTTC.

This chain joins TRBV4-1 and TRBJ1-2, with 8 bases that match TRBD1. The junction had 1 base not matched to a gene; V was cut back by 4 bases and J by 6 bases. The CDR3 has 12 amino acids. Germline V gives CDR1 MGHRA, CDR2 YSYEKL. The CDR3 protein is CASSPRGHGYTF. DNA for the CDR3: TGCGCCAGCAGCCCCAGGGGGCATGGCTACACCTTC.

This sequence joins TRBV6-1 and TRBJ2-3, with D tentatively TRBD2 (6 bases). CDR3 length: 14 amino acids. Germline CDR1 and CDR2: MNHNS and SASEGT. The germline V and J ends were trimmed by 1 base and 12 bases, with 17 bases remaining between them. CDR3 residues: CASSEGNSGGTQYF. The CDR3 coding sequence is TGTGCCAGCAGTGAAGGAAATTCAGGCGGGACCCAGTATTTT.

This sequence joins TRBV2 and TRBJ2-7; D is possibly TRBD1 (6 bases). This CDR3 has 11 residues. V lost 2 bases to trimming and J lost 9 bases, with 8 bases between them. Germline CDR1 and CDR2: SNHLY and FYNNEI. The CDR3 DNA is TGTGCCAGCAGTGAATGGGGGCCGCAGTACTTC. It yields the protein CASSEWGPQYF.

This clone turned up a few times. The CDR3 loop is CASSPMTGDQPQHF. The DNA for the CDR3 is TGCGCCAGCAGCCCAATGACAGGAGATCAGCCCCAGCATTTT. The V and J genes are TRBV5-1 and TRBJ1-5; maybe TRBD1 (6 bases). Germline assignment: CDR1 SGHRS and CDR2 YFSETQ. This CDR3 comprises 14 residues. Trimming removed 4 bases from V and 5 bases from J, with 13 bases in between.

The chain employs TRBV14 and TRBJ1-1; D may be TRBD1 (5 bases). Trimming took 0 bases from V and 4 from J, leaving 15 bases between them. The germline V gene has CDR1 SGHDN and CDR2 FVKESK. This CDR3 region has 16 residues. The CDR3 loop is CASSQEAEGSLTEAFF. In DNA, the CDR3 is TGTGCCAGCAGCCAAGAGGCGGAGGGGTCTCTCACTGAAGCTTTCTTT.

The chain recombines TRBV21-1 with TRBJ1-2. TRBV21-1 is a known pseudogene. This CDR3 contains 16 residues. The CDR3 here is CASIRAGTDAAKGYTF. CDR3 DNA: TGTGCCAGCATACGGGCGGGGACCGACGCCGCGAAGGGCTACACCTTC.

The CDR3 reads CASSDPGQGDEKLFF. CDR3 in DNA: TGTGCCAGCAGTGACCCCGGACAGGGGGATGAAAAACTGTTTTTT. The chain carries TRBV6-4 and TRBJ1-4; 10 bases are a match to TRBD1. Germline CDR1 MRHNA, CDR2 SNTAGT. The CDR3 has 15 amino acids. J gave up 6 bases and V 2 bases, and 3 bases lay outside the gene matches.

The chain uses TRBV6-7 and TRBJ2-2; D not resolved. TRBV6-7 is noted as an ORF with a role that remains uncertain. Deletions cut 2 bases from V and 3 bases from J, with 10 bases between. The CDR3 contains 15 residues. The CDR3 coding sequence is TGTGCCAGCAGTTACGGTGACTTACACACCGGGGAGCTGTTTTTT. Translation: CASSYGDLHTGELFF.

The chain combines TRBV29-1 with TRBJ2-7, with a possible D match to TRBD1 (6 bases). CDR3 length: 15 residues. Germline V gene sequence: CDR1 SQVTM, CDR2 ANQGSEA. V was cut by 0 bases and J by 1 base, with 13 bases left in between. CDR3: CSVEERVTGSYEQYF. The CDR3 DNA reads TGCAGCGTTGAAGAACGTGTGACAGGTTCCTACGAGCAGTACTTC.

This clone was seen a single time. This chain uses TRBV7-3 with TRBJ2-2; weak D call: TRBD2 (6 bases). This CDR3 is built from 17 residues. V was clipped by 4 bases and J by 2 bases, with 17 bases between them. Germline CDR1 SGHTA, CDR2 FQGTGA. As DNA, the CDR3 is TGTGCCAGCAGCTCCCGAGCGGAGGGCCGAAACACCGGGGAGCTGTTTTTT. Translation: CASSSRAEGRNTGELFF.

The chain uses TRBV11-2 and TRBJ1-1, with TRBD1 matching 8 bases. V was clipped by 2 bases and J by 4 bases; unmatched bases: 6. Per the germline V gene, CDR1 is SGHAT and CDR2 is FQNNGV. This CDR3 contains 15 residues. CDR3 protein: CASSLSPDRVTEAFF. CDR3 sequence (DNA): TGTGCCAGCAGCTTATCCCCGGACAGGGTCACTGAAGCTTTCTTT.

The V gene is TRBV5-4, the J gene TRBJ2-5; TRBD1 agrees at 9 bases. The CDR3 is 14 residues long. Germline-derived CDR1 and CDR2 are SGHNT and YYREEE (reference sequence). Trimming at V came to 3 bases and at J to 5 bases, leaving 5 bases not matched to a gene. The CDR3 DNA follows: TGTGCCAGCAGCTCTTTTGACAGGGGGGAGACCCAGTACTTC. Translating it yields CASSSFDRGETQYF.

The CDR3 reads CASSLTLAGVLETQYF. DNA of the CDR3: TGTGCCAGCAGTTTAACCCTAGCGGGAGTCCTTGAGACCCAGTACTTC. The chain couples TRBV28 to TRBJ2-5; 10 nucleotides line up with TRBD2. V trimming: 2 bases; J trimming: 5 bases; junction bases outside the gene matches: 8. CDR1 and CDR2 (germline): MDHEN, SYDVKM. The CDR3 loop spans 16 amino acids.

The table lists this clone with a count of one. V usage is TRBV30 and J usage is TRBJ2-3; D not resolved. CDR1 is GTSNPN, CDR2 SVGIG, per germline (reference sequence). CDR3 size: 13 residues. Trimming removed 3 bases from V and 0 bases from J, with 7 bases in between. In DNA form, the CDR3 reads TGTGCCTGGAGACTTGATAGCACAGATACGCAGTATTTT. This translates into CAWRLDSTDTQYF.

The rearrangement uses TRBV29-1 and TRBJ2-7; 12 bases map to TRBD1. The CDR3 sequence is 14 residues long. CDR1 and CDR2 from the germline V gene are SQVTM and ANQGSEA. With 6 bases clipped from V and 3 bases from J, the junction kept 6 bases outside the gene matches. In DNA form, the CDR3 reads TGCAGCGTGCGCGGGACAGGGGGCTTCTACGAGCAGTACTTC. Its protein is CSVRGTGGFYEQYF.

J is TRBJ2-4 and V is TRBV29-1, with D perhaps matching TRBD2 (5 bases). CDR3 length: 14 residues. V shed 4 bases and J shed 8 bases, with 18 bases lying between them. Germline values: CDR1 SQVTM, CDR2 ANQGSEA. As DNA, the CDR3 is TGCAGCGTTGTAGGTCGAGCTAGCCGGGACATTCAGTACTTC. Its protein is CSVVGRASRDIQYF.

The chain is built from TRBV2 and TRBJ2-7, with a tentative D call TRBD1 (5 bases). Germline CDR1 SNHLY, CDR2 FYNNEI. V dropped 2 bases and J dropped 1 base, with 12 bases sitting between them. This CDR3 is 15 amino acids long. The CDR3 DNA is TGTGCCAGCAGTGAATTAGGCGCAGGGTCCTACGAGCAGTACTTC. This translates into CASSELGAGSYEQYF.

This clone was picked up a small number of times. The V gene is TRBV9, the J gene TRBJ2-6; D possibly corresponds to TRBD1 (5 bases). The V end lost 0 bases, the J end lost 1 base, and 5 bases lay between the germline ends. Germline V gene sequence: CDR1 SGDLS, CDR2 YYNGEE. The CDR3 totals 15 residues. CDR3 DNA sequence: TGTGCCAGCAGCGTAGCAGGGTCTGGGGCCAACGTCCTGACTTTC. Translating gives CASSVAGSGANVLTF.

CDR3 sequence: CAWSVLQAELNYGYTF. In nucleotides, the CDR3 is TGTGCCTGGAGTGTACTTCAGGCCGAACTTAACTATGGCTACACCTTC. The chain joins TRBV30 to TRBJ1-2; D is unclear. V was cut by 0 bases and J by 1 base, with 15 bases left in between. Germline loops: CDR1 GTSNPN, CDR2 SVGIG (reference sequence). The CDR3 totals 16 residues.

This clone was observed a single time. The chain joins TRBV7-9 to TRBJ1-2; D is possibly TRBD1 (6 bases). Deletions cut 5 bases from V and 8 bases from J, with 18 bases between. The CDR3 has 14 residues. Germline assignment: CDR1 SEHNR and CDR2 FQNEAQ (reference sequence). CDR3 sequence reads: CASSIDGGRKGYTF. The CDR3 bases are TGTGCCAGCAGCATAGACGGGGGGCGTAAGGGCTACACCTTC.

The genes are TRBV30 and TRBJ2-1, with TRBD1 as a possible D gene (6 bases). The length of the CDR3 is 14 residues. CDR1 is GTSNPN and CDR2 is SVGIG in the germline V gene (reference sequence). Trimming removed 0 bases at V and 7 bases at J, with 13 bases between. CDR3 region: CAWSVLETGNEQFF. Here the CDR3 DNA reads TGTGCCTGGAGTGTACTGGAAACAGGGAATGAGCAGTTCTTC.

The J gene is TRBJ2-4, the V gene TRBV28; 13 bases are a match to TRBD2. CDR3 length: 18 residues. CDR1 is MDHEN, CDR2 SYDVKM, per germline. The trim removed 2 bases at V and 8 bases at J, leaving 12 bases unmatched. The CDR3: CASSLPRLAGGHVDIQYF. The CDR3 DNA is TGTGCCAGCAGTTTACCCCGACTAGCGGGAGGCCATGTGGACATTCAGTACTTC. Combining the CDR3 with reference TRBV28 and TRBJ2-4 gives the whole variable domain DVKVTQSSRYLVKRTGEKVFLECVQDMDHENMFWYRQDPGLGLRLIYFSYDVKMKEKGDIPEGYSVSREKKERFSLILESASTNQTSMYLCASSLPRLAGGHVDIQYFGAGTRLSVL.